The present entry profiles one T cell receptor (beta chain) with its context. Per germline, CDR1 MGHRA and CDR2 YSYEKL. Trimming shortened V by 3 bases and J by 5 bases, and 17 bases separated the two germline ends. The CDR3 sequence is 16 residues long. RNA, once extracted, was reverse transcribed into cDNA for use as the sequencing template. Using immunoSEQ multiplex PCR, the repertoire was profiled, and TCRdb retains in-frame clones only, with some absent. Of over 50,000 clones in the sample, about 45% are singletons; the top ten hold about a sixth. This specimen belongs to a study of CD8+ T cells in alopecia areata.

The gene calls are TRBV4-1 and TRBJ1-5; perhaps TRBD1 as D (5 bases). Sequencing was performed on CD8+ T cells sorted from blood, taken at week 0. The TCR sequence derives from a human donor with alopecia areata. The CDR3 bases are TGCGCCAGCAGCCAGGCGGGGCACCTGGCGGATCAGCCCCAGCATTTT. The encoded protein is CASSQAGHLADQPQHF.